A single sample is the source of the 10 T cell receptor beta chains below, sequenced in a study of neurological immune-mediated disorders. TCRdb re-derived calls from the 5' RACE reads in MiXCR, one entry per CDR3 protein. The sample contains about 16,000 distinct CDR3 sequences, 9% of which appear only once. Sequenced: CD8+ T cells from blood. The receptors derive from a man aged 50 or older in good health.

The chain uses TRBV19 and TRBJ2-7, with a tentative D call TRBD2 (6 bases). CDR1 is LNHDA, CDR2 SQIVND, per germline (reference sequence). Deletions cut 0 bases from V and 5 bases from J, with 8 bases between. This CDR3 has 13 residues. CDR3: CASSIEWGDEQYF. The CDR3 DNA is TGTGCCAGTAGTATAGAATGGGGGGACGAGCAGTACTTC.

This clonotype was recorded at least ten times. CDR3 sequence: CASSEALSGGSYNEQFF. The CDR3 coding sequence is TGTGCCAGCAGTGAAGCGCTCAGCGGGGGCTCCTACAATGAGCAGTTCTTC. J is TRBJ2-1 and V is TRBV6-1; 8 bases are a match to TRBD2. J lost 0 bases, V lost 0 bases, and 4 bases had no gene match. Germline-derived CDR1 and CDR2 are MNHNS and SASEGT. CDR3 length: 17 amino acids.

This clonotype came up many times. This chain links TRBV6-5 with TRBJ2-7; maybe TRBD1 (5 bases). Germline CDR1 is MNHEY and CDR2 is SVGAGI. The germline V and J ends were trimmed by 0 bases and 3 bases, with 9 bases remaining between them. The CDR3 totals 14 residues. The CDR3 spells CASSYSGASYEQYF. The CDR3 bases are TGTGCCAGCAGTTACTCAGGGGCCAGCTACGAGCAGTACTTC.

This clonotype was seen repeatedly, ten times or more. The chain has TRBV6-6 and TRBJ2-2; D is undetermined. Germline CDR1 reads MNHNY; CDR2 reads SVGAGI (reference sequence). The CDR3 loop spans 13 amino acids. V lost 2 bases to trimming and J lost 3 bases, with 4 bases between them. This chain's CDR3 is CASSYRDTGELFF. The CDR3 DNA reads as TGTGCCAGCAGTTACAGGGACACCGGGGAGCTGTTTTTT.

The chain carries TRBV4-1 and TRBJ2-7; 13 bases fit TRBD2. Germline CDR1 reads MGHRA; CDR2 reads YSYEKL. V gave up 4 bases and J gave up 6 bases; unmatched junction bases: 6. The CDR3 has 15 residues. CDR3 region: CASSPGTSGVLEQYF. The CDR3 DNA follows: TGCGCCAGCAGCCCGGGGACTAGCGGGGTGCTCGAGCAGTACTTC.

Ten or more counts support this clonotype. The chain is built from TRBV18 and TRBJ1-1; possible D gene TRBD1, 5 bases. This CDR3 comprises 18 residues. Germline assignment: CDR1 KGHSH and CDR2 LQKENI. The V end lost 0 bases, the J end lost 1 base, and 18 bases lay between the germline ends. CDR3 DNA: TGTGCCAGCTCACCACCGGGAAGGGGCTTGATGGGGAACACTGAAGCTTTCTTT. It codes for CASSPPGRGLMGNTEAFF.

This clonotype was detected many times. The chain carries TRBV28 and TRBJ2-2; D uncertain. CDR3 length: 12 amino acids. Per the germline V gene, CDR1 is MDHEN and CDR2 is SYDVKM. V was trimmed by 10 bases and J by 4 bases, leaving 10 bases between them. CDR3 sequence: CATQWLTGELFF. The CDR3 bases are TGTGCCACCCAGTGGCTCACCGGGGAGCTGTTTTTT.

This clonotype has ten or more counts. The genes are TRBV5-1 and TRBJ1-1, with D unresolved. V was cut by 5 bases and J by 1 base, with 9 bases left in between. CDR1 is SGHRS and CDR2 is YFSETQ in the germline V gene. The CDR3 is made up of 13 amino acids. The CDR3 DNA sequence: TGCGCCAGCAGTCGGACGGCGAACACTGAAGCTTTCTTT. Its translation is CASSRTANTEAFF. Full variable domain (rest looked up from reference TRBV5-1 and TRBJ1-1): KAGVTQTPRYLIKTRGQQVTLSCSPISGHRSVSWYQQTPGQGLQFLFEYFSETQRNKGNFPGRFSGRQFSNSRSEMNVSTLELGDSALYLCASSRTANTEAFFGQGTRLTVV.

There are many counts of this clonotype. The J gene is TRBJ1-2, the V gene TRBV9; D gene unclear. Trimming left V 3 bases short and J 7 bases short, with 10 bases between. This CDR3 has 12 amino acids. From germline, CDR1 is SGDLS and CDR2 YYNGEE. This CDR3 reads CASSDSGVGYTF. The CDR3 DNA follows: TGTGCCAGCAGCGACAGCGGGGTTGGCTACACCTTC.

There are many counts of this clonotype. The V and J genes are TRBV7-2 and TRBJ2-7, with TRBD2 matching over 13 bases. CDR1 and CDR2 (germline): SGHTA, FQGNSA. The CDR3 is 15 amino acids. The V and J ends lost 5 bases and 4 bases, in that order; junction bases with no gene match: 5. CDR3 in DNA: TGTGCCAGCAGCCCGGGGACTAGCGGGATATACGAGCAGTACTTC. It specifies CASSPGTSGIYEQYF.